A single sample is the source of the 22 T cell receptor beta chains below, sequenced in a study of T cells in Graves' hyperthyroidism and ophthalmopathy. From RNA transcripts, TCR beta CDR3 regions were amplified. First-round RT-PCR targeting the TCR CDR3 was performed with the HTBI primer set. TCRdb reprocessed the multiplex PCR reads with MiXCR, giving one entry per CDR3 protein. Altogether some 510,000 distinct CDR3 sequences are present, around 20% being singletons, with the ten largest covering around 27%. Specimen: blood. Receptor source: a man between 18 and 35 years old with Graves' hyperthyroidism.

The sample holds many counts of this clonotype. The gene calls are TRBV20-1 and TRBJ2-7, with D possibly being TRBD2 (6 bases). This CDR3 has 14 amino acids. The V and J ends lost 0 bases and 0 bases respectively, with 9 bases between them. Germline loops: CDR1 DFQATT, CDR2 SNEGSKA (reference sequence). CDR3 in amino acids: CSARDGGASYEQYF. DNA for the CDR3: TGCAGTGCTAGAGATGGCGGGGCCTCCTACGAGCAGTACTTC.

This clonotype showed up many times. CDR3 region: CASSSHWTGTGPGYTF. CDR3 DNA sequence: TGTGCCAGCAGTTCTCACTGGACGGGGACTGGACCTGGCTACACCTTC. This chain uses TRBV12-3 or TRBV12-4 with TRBJ1-2; D perhaps matches TRBD1 (5 bases). The CDR3 contains 16 residues. Trimming stripped 4 bases from V and 7 bases from J, with 22 bases between.

This clonotype was recorded many times. The V call is TRBV28, the J call TRBJ2-7, with D uncertain. Germline V gene data show CDR1 as MDHEN and CDR2 as SYDVKM. This CDR3 comprises 13 residues. Deletions cut 8 bases from V and 0 bases from J, with 11 bases between. The CDR3 sequence is CASAHSYSYEQYF. CDR3 bases: TGTGCCAGCGCCCACAGCTACTCCTACGAGCAGTACTTC.

This clonotype was recorded a few times. V is TRBV27 and J is TRBJ2-5; D is unclear. The CDR3 totals 13 residues. Germline V gene lookup returns CDR1 MNHEY and CDR2 SMNVEV (reference sequence). The V gene lost 1 base and the J gene lost 0 bases, with 3 bases spanning the gap. The CDR3 nucleotides are TGTGCCAGCAGTTTATACGACCAAGAGACCCAGTACTTC. Translating it yields CASSLYDQETQYF.

This clonotype was detected ten times or more. The chain uses TRBV6-1 and TRBJ1-2; TRBD1 might be the D (6 bases). The CDR3 length is 15 residues. V gave up 5 bases and J gave up 0 bases, with 13 bases separating them. Germline V gives CDR1 MNHNS, CDR2 SASEGT. CDR3 sequence (DNA): TGTGCCAGCAGTACGATCAGGGGAACTAACTATGGCTACACCTTC. Translating it yields CASSTIRGTNYGYTF.

The table lists this clonotype with many counts. This rearrangement joins TRBV5-8 to TRBJ2-7, with D perhaps TRBD1 (6 bases). Germline loops: CDR1 SGHTS, CDR2 YDEGEE. The germline V and J ends were trimmed by 4 bases and 7 bases, with 21 bases remaining between them. CDR3 length: 15 amino acids. The CDR3 coding sequence is TGTGCCAGCAGCCCCGGACAGCAACCGAACGAGGAGCAGTACTTC. This codes for CASSPGQQPNEEQYF.

Many counts were recorded for this clonotype. The genes are TRBV6-5 and TRBJ1-1; possibly TRBD1 for D (6 bases). The CDR3 runs to 15 residues. Germline assignment: CDR1 MNHEY and CDR2 SVGAGI. Trimming left V 4 bases short and J 3 bases short, with 15 bases between. This CDR3 is CASSSLGGWDTEAFF. CDR3 nucleotides: TGTGCCAGCAGTTCCCTAGGGGGATGGGACACTGAAGCTTTCTTT.

In its sample, this clonotype was seen a few times. The V call is TRBV28, the J call TRBJ1-1; D unresolved. The CDR3 contains 12 residues. The ends were cut back, 8 bases at V and 2 bases at J, with 9 bases in the middle. Germline V CDR1 and CDR2: MDHEN, SYDVKM. In nucleotides, the CDR3 is TGTGCCAGCTCACAATCAAACACTGAAGCTTTCTTT. Translating it yields CASSQSNTEAFF. Filled out from reference TRBV28 and TRBJ1-1, the complete variable domain reads DVKVTQSSRYLVKRTGEKVFLECVQDMDHENMFWYRQDPGLGLRLIYFSYDVKMKEKGDIPEGYSVSREKKERFSLILESASTNQTSMYLCASSQSNTEAFFGQGTRLTVV.

This clonotype was seen ten or more times. The chain carries TRBV30 and TRBJ1-6; no reliable D call. Trimming took 3 bases from V and 14 from J, leaving 11 bases between them. The V gene's germline CDR1 is GTSNPN and CDR2 SVGIG (reference sequence). This CDR3 is 11 amino acids long. CDR3 amino acids: CAWREVVTLHF. The CDR3 DNA sequence: TGTGCCTGGAGGGAGGTTGTTACCCTCCACTTT.

This clonotype occurred a few times. The chain links TRBV7-9 to TRBJ1-1; unclear D gene. Germline V gene lookup returns CDR1 SEHNR and CDR2 FQNEAQ (reference sequence). The CDR3 is 15 amino acids. V was trimmed by 7 bases and J by 0 bases, leaving 15 bases between them. CDR3 bases: TGTGCCAGCAACCCTGTAGGAGGGATGAACACTGAAGCTTTCTTT. It yields the protein CASNPVGGMNTEAFF.

This clonotype was picked up many times. The V and J genes are TRBV7-8 and TRBJ2-7; D possibly corresponds to TRBD1 (5 bases). This CDR3 comprises 14 residues. The germline V and J ends were trimmed by 5 bases and 1 base, with 12 bases remaining between them. CDR1 SGHVS and CDR2 FQNEAQ come from the germline V gene. The CDR3 sequence: CASSRAGKSYEQYF. The CDR3 DNA reads as TGTGCCAGCAGCCGAGCAGGGAAATCCTACGAGCAGTACTTC.

This clonotype was seen repeatedly, ten times or more. V usage is TRBV6-1 and J usage is TRBJ1-5, with 7 bases lining up with TRBD1. Unmatched junction bases numbered 6, after V lost 4 bases and J lost 3 bases. The germline gives CDR1 MNHNS, CDR2 SASEGT. The CDR3 spans 15 residues. The DNA of the CDR3 is TGTGCCAGCAGTGCCACCGGGACAGTCAATCAGCCCCAGCATTTT. This encodes CASSATGTVNQPQHF.

This clonotype showed up many times. The J gene is TRBJ1-5, the V gene TRBV30; D may be TRBD1 (5 bases). This CDR3 region has 15 residues. CDR1 and CDR2 from the germline V gene are GTSNPN and SVGIG (reference sequence). The germline V and J ends were trimmed by 2 bases and 2 bases, with 13 bases remaining between them. CDR3 in DNA: TGTGCCTGGAGTATTCCCGGGGGTCGCAATCAGCCCCAGCATTTT. This translates into CAWSIPGGRNQPQHF.

The V call is TRBV5-1, the J call TRBJ1-6; 12 bases agree with TRBD1. This CDR3 is 16 amino acids long. The V and J ends lost 5 bases and 9 bases, in that order; junction bases with no gene match: 9. CDR1 and CDR2 (germline): SGHRS, YFSETQ. CDR3 residues: CASRQAGQGAGSPLHF. In DNA, the CDR3 is TGCGCCAGCAGACAAGCGGGACAGGGGGCAGGTTCACCCCTCCACTTT. Full variable domain (rest looked up from reference TRBV5-1 and TRBJ1-6): KAGVTQTPRYLIKTRGQQVTLSCSPISGHRSVSWYQQTPGQGLQFLFEYFSETQRNKGNFPGRFSGRQFSNSRSEMNVSTLELGDSALYLCASRQAGQGAGSPLHFGNGTRLTVT.

Ten or more counts support this clonotype. The chain carries TRBV19 and TRBJ1-1; D remains ambiguous. Germline CDR1 LNHDA, CDR2 SQIVND (reference sequence). This CDR3 has 14 amino acids. V was shortened by 3 bases and J by 4 bases, with 12 bases between the two germline ends. The CDR3 DNA sequence: TGTGCCAGTAGTATTAAGGGTGGATTCACTGAAGCTTTCTTT. Its translation: CASSIKGGFTEAFF.

Many counts were recorded for this clonotype. The V gene is TRBV2, the J gene TRBJ2-7; D possibly corresponds to TRBD2 (6 bases). Per germline, CDR1 SNHLY and CDR2 FYNNEI. Trimming pared 3 bases from V and 0 bases from J, leaving 15 bases between. There are 16 residues in the CDR3. CDR3 loop: CASSEEGLVFSYEQYF. CDR3 DNA sequence: TGTGCCAGCAGTGAGGAGGGGCTCGTTTTCTCCTACGAGCAGTACTTC.

Notes on this clonotype: This may be a read error: a much more frequent sequence differs by one nucleotide. V usage is TRBV11-2 and J usage is TRBJ1-2; 8 nucleotides match TRBD1. Trimming cost V 2 bases and J 7 bases; bases outside gene matches: 12. CDR3 length equals 16 residues. Germline values: CDR1 SGHAT, CDR2 FQNNGV. The CDR3 spells CASSLSRQGKFSGYTF. CDR3 DNA sequence: TGTGCCAGCAGCTTATCCCGACAGGGGAAGTTCTCTGGCTACACCTTC.

A word on this clonotype: Just one base apart from a much larger clone, this may be a read error. This chain links TRBV28 with TRBJ1-2; no definite D call. Per germline, CDR1 MDHEN and CDR2 SYDVKM. The CDR3 covers 13 residues. Here the CDR3 DNA reads TGTGTCAGCATCCCGCGGGGTAGATATGGCTACACCTTC. This codes for CVSIPRGRYGYTF.

The table lists this clonotype with many counts. The chain is built from TRBV10-3 and TRBJ1-1; TRBD1 agrees at 7 bases. The germline V gene encodes CDR1 ENHRY and CDR2 SYGVKD. Unmatched junction bases numbered 5, after V lost 6 bases and J lost 1 base. This CDR3 region has 14 residues. The CDR3 nucleotides are TGTGCCATCAGGGGGACAGTAACGAACACTGAAGCTTTCTTT. It codes for CAIRGTVTNTEAFF.

The V and J genes are TRBV12-3 or TRBV12-4 and TRBJ1-2; TRBD1 matches at 7 bases. The V and J ends lost 7 bases and 7 bases, in that order; junction bases with no gene match: 6. The CDR3 extends over 12 amino acids. The CDR3 loop reads CASNTGVGGYTF. As DNA, the CDR3 is TGTGCCAGCAACACAGGGGTGGGTGGCTACACCTTC.

The V gene is TRBV11-2, the J gene TRBJ1-1; D unresolved. The germline V gene encodes CDR1 SGHAT and CDR2 FQNNGV. The CDR3 sequence is 16 residues long. The ends were cut back, 1 base at V and 0 bases at J, with 12 bases in the middle. The CDR3 region has the DNA TGTGCCAGCAGCTTAGTTCGGGCAGAATTGAACACTGAAGCTTTCTTT. As protein: CASSLVRAELNTEAFF.

The chain links TRBV20-1 to TRBJ2-7, with TRBD1 matching over 7 bases. The ends lost 3 bases at V and 2 bases at J; junction bases unmatched: 4. The CDR3 spans 13 residues. Germline CDR1 and CDR2: DFQATT and SNEGSKA (reference sequence). CDR3 loop: CSASRQGTYEQYF. As DNA, the CDR3 is TGCAGTGCTAGTAGACAGGGAACCTACGAGCAGTACTTC.